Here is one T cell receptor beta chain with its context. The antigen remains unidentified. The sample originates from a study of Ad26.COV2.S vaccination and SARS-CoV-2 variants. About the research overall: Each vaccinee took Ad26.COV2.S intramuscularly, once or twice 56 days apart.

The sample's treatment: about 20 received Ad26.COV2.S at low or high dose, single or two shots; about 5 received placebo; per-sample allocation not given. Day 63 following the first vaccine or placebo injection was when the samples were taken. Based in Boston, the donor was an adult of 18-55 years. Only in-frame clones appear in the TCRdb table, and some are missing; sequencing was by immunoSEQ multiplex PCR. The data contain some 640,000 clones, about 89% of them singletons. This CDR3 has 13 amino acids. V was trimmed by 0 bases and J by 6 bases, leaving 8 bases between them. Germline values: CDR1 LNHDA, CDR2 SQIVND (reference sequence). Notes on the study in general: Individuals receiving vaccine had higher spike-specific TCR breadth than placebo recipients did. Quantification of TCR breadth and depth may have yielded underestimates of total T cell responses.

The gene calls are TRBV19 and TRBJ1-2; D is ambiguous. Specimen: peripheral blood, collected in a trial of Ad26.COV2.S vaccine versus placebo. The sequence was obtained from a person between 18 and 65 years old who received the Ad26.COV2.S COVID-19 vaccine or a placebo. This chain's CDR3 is CASSIDYSHGYTF. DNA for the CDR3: TGTGCCAGTAGTATAGATTACAGCCATGGCTACACCTTC.